This is a list of T cell receptor beta chains from one sample in a study of blood T cells in healthy people across ages. One entry per CDR3 protein results from TCRdb running MiXCR on the 5' RACE reads. The profile shows roughly 900,000 distinct CDR3 sequences, roughly 48% of them singletons. Sequencing input: blood. These receptors were obtained from a man younger than 40 in good health. CDR3s include the opening cysteine and the closing phenylalanine or tryptophan. D genes are given only for firm matches. Only some rows state a clone size, as once, few, many or a class for expanded clones.

clone_size | d_call | j_call | v_call | cdr3_aa | cdr3_nt
. | TRBD2 | TRBJ2-5 | TRBV28 | CASSDPGTRGEQYF | TGTGCCAGCAGTGATCCCGGGACTAGGGGTGAGCAGTACTTC
. | . | TRBJ2-7 | TRBV5-6 | CASGPADLVSYEQYF | TGTGCCAGCGGCCCCGCAGACTTGGTGTCCTACGAGCAGTACTTC
few | TRBD2 | TRBJ2-3 | TRBV20-1 | CSARSGTSVADTQYF | TGCAGTGCTAGGTCCGGGACTAGCGTGGCAGATACGCAGTATTTT
. | TRBD1 | TRBJ1-1 | TRBV4-1 | CASSREDREGDEAFF | TGCGCCAGCAGCCGGGAGGACAGGGAGGGAGATGAAGCTTTCTTT
. | . | TRBJ2-5 | TRBV28 | CASSLRRQVRDQETQYF | TGTGCCAGCAGTTTGCGCCGACAGGTTAGGGATCAAGAGACCCAGTACTTC
many | . | TRBJ2-3 | TRBV20-1 | CSARGPPSTDTQYF | TGCAGTGCCCGCGGACCTCCCAGCACAGATACGCAGTATTTT
many | . | TRBJ2-5 | TRBV6-5 | CASRRTASQETQYF | TGTGCCAGCAGAAGGACAGCCTCCCAAGAGACCCAGTACTTC
. | . | TRBJ2-2 | TRBV12-3/TRBV12-4 | CASSYGGELFF | TGTGCCAGCAGTTACGGCGGGGAGCTGTTTTTT
few | TRBD2 | TRBJ2-4 | TRBV7-2 | CASSLAGGGAKNIQYF | TGTGCCAGCAGCTTAGCCGGGGGGGGAGCCAAAAACATTCAGTACTTC
few | . | TRBJ1-1 | TRBV12-3/TRBV12-4 | CASSANTEAFF | TGTGCCAGCAGTGCGAACACTGAAGCTTTCTTT
few | TRBD1 | TRBJ2-1 | TRBV7-8 | CASSSQGAGYNEQFF | TGTGCCAGCAGCTCGCAGGGGGCAGGGTACAATGAGCAGTTCTTC
few | . | TRBJ2-5 | TRBV7-2 | CASSSTVPQETQYF | TGTGCCAGCAGCTCGACAGTCCCTCAAGAGACCCAGTACTTC
few | . | TRBJ2-2 | TRBV12-3/TRBV12-4 | CASSLKNANTGELFF | TGTGCCAGCAGTTTAAAGAACGCGAACACCGGGGAGCTGTTTTTT
. | . | TRBJ1-5 | TRBV6-5 | CASSAPNQPQHF | TGTGCCAGCAGTGCGCCCAATCAGCCCCAGCATTTT
. | TRBD2 | TRBJ2-1 | TRBV28 | CASSYKAGENNEQFF | TGTGCCAGCAGTTACAAAGCGGGAGAGAACAATGAGCAGTTCTTC
. | . | TRBJ2-7 | TRBV6-2/TRBV6-3 | CASRKLSAGEQYF | TGTGCCAGCAGGAAATTATCGGCCGGCGAGCAGTACTTC
. | TRBD2 | TRBJ2-7 | TRBV7-9 | CAASGGIGYEQYF | TGTGCCGCGAGCGGGGGAATCGGGTACGAGCAGTACTTC
few | . | TRBJ1-2 | TRBV6-1 | CASSGQFYGYTF | TGTGCCAGCAGCGGGCAGTTCTATGGCTACACCTTC
few | . | TRBJ1-3 | TRBV7-2 | CASSLVGIPGNTIYF | TGTGCCAGCAGCTTAGTAGGGATTCCTGGAAACACCATATATTTT
few | . | TRBJ2-7 | TRBV28 | CASSLWDGRGFYEQYF | TGTGCCAGCAGTTTATGGGACGGAAGGGGGTTCTACGAGCAGTACTTC
. | . | TRBJ2-7 | TRBV6-6 | CASSPPGSGGYEQYF | TGTGCCAGCAGTCCTCCGGGATCTGGAGGGTACGAGCAGTACTTC
. | . | TRBJ1-2 | TRBV4-1 | CASSQPSLWGYTF | TGCGCCAGCAGCCAACCGTCCCTATGGGGCTACACCTTC
few | TRBD2 | TRBJ2-1 | TRBV10-3 | CAITDSGGTPYNEQFF | TGTGCCATCACCGATAGCGGGGGGACCCCCTACAATGAGCAGTTCTTC
. | TRBD1 | TRBJ2-5 | TRBV29-1 | CSEKQGAGETQYF | TGCAGCGAGAAGCAGGGGGCCGGGGAGACCCAGTACTTC
. | . | TRBJ2-1 | TRBV10-3 | CAISGADSNEQFF | TGTGCCATCAGTGGGGCGGACAGCAATGAGCAGTTCTTC
. | TRBD2 | TRBJ2-1 | TRBV7-2 | CASSSLGTSGGSSYNEQFF | TGTGCCAGCAGCTCCCTGGGGACTAGCGGGGGGAGCTCCTACAATGAGCAGTTCTTC
. | TRBD1 | TRBJ1-2 | TRBV4-2 | CASSPPPGTGEGYTF | TGTGCCAGCAGCCCCCCTCCCGGGACAGGGGAAGGCTACACCTTC
. | . | TRBJ2-2 | TRBV28 | CASSPHEQNTGELFF | TGTGCCAGCAGTCCGCACGAACAGAACACCGGGGAGCTGTTTTTT
. | . | TRBJ2-1 | TRBV24-1 | CATRGPIVSGEQFF | TGTGCCACCAGGGGCCCGATAGTCTCGGGTGAGCAGTTCTTC
. | TRBD2 | TRBJ2-3 | TRBV20-1 | CSARVAGGRDTQYF | TGCAGTGCTAGAGTAGCGGGGGGGCGTGATACGCAGTATTTT
few | . | TRBJ2-7 | TRBV11-3 | CASSLASGGEQYF | TGTGCCAGCAGCTTAGCCAGCGGAGGCGAGCAGTACTTC
. | . | TRBJ2-7 | TRBV6-2/TRBV6-3 | CASSYSRILSSYEQYF | TGTGCCAGCAGTTACTCGCGGATTCTGAGCTCCTACGAGCAGTACTTC
. | . | TRBJ1-1 | TRBV11-1 | CASSFRGSTEAFF | TGTGCCAGCAGCTTTAGGGGCAGCACTGAAGCTTTCTTT
few | . | TRBJ2-5 | TRBV4-1 | CASSQEQGTQYF | TGCGCCAGCAGCCAAGAACAAGGGACCCAGTACTTC
few | TRBD2 | TRBJ2-1 | TRBV3-1 | CASSPAGLAGGRIEQFF | TGTGCCAGCAGCCCGGCGGGACTAGCGGGGGGTAGGATTGAGCAGTTCTTC
. | . | TRBJ2-1 | TRBV7-3 | CANSVTGEQFF | TGTGCCAACAGCGTTACAGGGGAGCAGTTCTTC
. | . | TRBJ2-3 | TRBV3-1 | CASSQAATLTTDTQYF | TGTGCCAGCAGCCAAGCTGCTACACTAACCACAGATACGCAGTATTTT
few | . | TRBJ2-7 | TRBV21-1 | CASSVGGQGYEQYF | TGTGCCAGCAGCGTAGGAGGACAGGGCTACGAGCAGTACTTC
. | . | TRBJ1-6 | TRBV20-1 | CSARRGASSYNSPLHF | TGCAGTGCTAGACGGGGGGCTAGCTCCTATAATTCACCCCTCCACTTT
. | TRBD2 | TRBJ2-1 | TRBV20-1 | CSASSGNTYNEQFF | TGCAGTGCTAGTAGCGGGAACACCTACAATGAGCAGTTCTTC
. | . | TRBJ2-5 | TRBV6-2/TRBV6-3 | CASSYSVGSSQETQYF | TGTGCCAGCAGTTACTCGGTCGGCAGCAGCCAAGAGACCCAGTACTTC
many | TRBD1 | TRBJ2-1 | TRBV6-4 | CASSEGQGADEQFF | TGTGCCAGCAGTGAGGGGCAGGGGGCGGATGAGCAGTTCTTC
. | . | TRBJ2-7 | TRBV6-2/TRBV6-3 | CASSYLTGTPTYEQYF | TGTGCCAGCAGTTACTTAACCGGGACACCTACCTACGAGCAGTACTTC
. | . | TRBJ1-2 | TRBV6-5 | CASSSAGGGYTF | TGTGCCAGCAGTTCGGCAGGCGGCGGCTACACCTTC
. | . | TRBJ2-7 | TRBV9 | CAGSVVPDTYEQYF | TGTGCCGGCAGCGTAGTTCCAGACACCTACGAGCAGTACTTC
. | . | TRBJ1-2 | TRBV6-5 | CASKPGLNYGYTF | TGTGCCAGTAAACCAGGACTTAACTATGGCTACACCTTC
once | . | TRBJ2-3 | TRBV7-2 | CVSSELLGGRGVADTQYF | TGTGTCAGCAGCGAGTTGCTGGGGGGCCGTGGAGTAGCAGATACGCAGTATTTT
. | . | TRBJ1-2 | TRBV28 | CASSPVLGNGYTF | TGTGCCAGCAGCCCCGTCTTAGGGAATGGCTACACCTTC
once | TRBD2 | TRBJ2-1 | TRBV14 | CASSQTSGALGKQFF | TGTGCCAGCAGCCAAACTAGCGGGGCGCTCGGTAAGCAGTTCTTC
. | . | TRBJ2-5 | TRBV6-5 | CASSIIRPQYF | TGTGCCAGCAGTATAATCCGGCCCCAGTACTTC
. | TRBD1 | TRBJ1-4 | TRBV7-9 | CASSSADRGRIKNEKLFF | TGTGCCAGCAGCTCCGCGGACAGGGGGCGCATCAAAAATGAAAAACTGTTTTTT
. | . | TRBJ2-1 | TRBV6-6 | CASSSSVVSEQFF | TGTGCCAGCAGTTCTAGCGTTGTGTCTGAGCAGTTCTTC
. | TRBD1 | TRBJ1-2 | TRBV5-6 | CASTDEGQGTYGYTF | TGTGCCAGCACCGACGAGGGACAGGGTACCTATGGCTACACCTTC
. | . | TRBJ1-1 | TRBV4-1 | CASSLQSNTEAFF | TGCGCCAGCTCTTTACAGAGTAACACTGAAGCTTTCTTT
few | TRBD1 | TRBJ2-7 | TRBV14 | CASSQLQDRAPYEQYF | TGTGCCAGCAGCCAACTTCAGGACAGGGCACCCTACGAGCAGTACTTC
. | TRBD1 | TRBJ2-5 | TRBV29-1 | CSDGTGWEETQYF | TGCAGCGACGGGACAGGGTGGGAAGAGACCCAGTACTTC